This TCR beta chain was sequenced for a study of cytotoxic CD8 clonotypes in ibrutinib-treated CLL. Study-wide background: Partial responders about 24, complete 2; about 12 progressed and about 14 stayed in remission by median around 6 years. Findings and caveats of the study: The clonality went up when patients responded to ibrutinib and dropped back toward baseline at progression. T-cell clonality at baseline went above that of age-matched healthy donors and rose and fell with circulating CD8+ T-cell counts. Among the clonotypes, public ones were uncommon and contracted or held stable on treatment.

Trimming shortened V by 6 bases and J by 5 bases, and 16 bases separated the two germline ends. Per germline, CDR1 MNHEY and CDR2 SVGAGI. CDR3 length: 14 residues. On this clone: Its antigen is unknown.

The table came from immunoSEQ multiplex PCR; TCRdb's copy has only in-frame clones and leaves some out. The sample contains tens of thousands of clones, about 86% of which appear only once. The chain combines TRBV6-5 with TRBJ2-5, with D possibly matching TRBD2 (6 bases). The receptor comes from a human donor with chronic lymphocytic leukemia. The sequencing here drew on PBMCs, taken before ibrutinib treatment. This CDR3 reads CASSQNGGVETQYF. Written as DNA, the CDR3 is TGTGCCAGCAGCCAGAACGGGGGAGTTGAGACCCAGTACTTC.